The 9 T cell receptor beta chains reported below all come from one sample, sequenced in a study of T cell repertoires in cytomegalovirus infection. TCRdb passed the reads through MiXCR, listing each CDR3 protein once. The table has more than 400,000 distinct CDR3 sequences, approximately 26% seen once. The sequenced sample consisted of PBMCs. The receptors derive from a human donor in good health (CMV status not recorded). Some clones in this sample may be carry-over from other donors' samples.

In its sample, this clonotype was seen many times. The rearrangement links TRBV7-2 to TRBJ1-1, with a possible D match to TRBD1 (5 bases). Germline CDR1 is SGHTA and CDR2 is FQGNSA. This CDR3 comprises 15 residues. The ends were cut back, 3 bases at V and 1 base at J, with 12 bases in the middle. CDR3 in amino acids: CASSFQGDRNTEAFF. The CDR3 DNA sequence: TGTGCCAGCAGCTTTCAGGGTGATCGGAACACTGAAGCTTTCTTT.

This chain uses TRBV6-4 with TRBJ2-3; no reliable D call. Germline V gene lookup returns CDR1 MRHNA and CDR2 SNTAGT. V was clipped by 0 bases and J by 5 bases, with 9 bases between them. CDR3 length equals 14 residues. CDR3 in DNA: TGTGCCAGCAGTGACTCTGGAGTGTTAGATACGCAGTATTTT. It encodes CASSDSGVLDTQYF.

This clonotype has a count of ten or more. V gene TRBV6-2 or TRBV6-3 combines with J gene TRBJ1-5, with no clear D. Trimming removed 2 bases at V and 3 bases at J, with 11 bases between. Germline V gene sequence: CDR1 MNHEY, CDR2 SVGEGT. The CDR3 has 15 amino acids. The DNA of the CDR3 is TGTGCCAGCAGTTACAGGGCTGGGTTCAATCAGCCCCAGCATTTT. Encoded protein: CASSYRAGFNQPQHF.

This clonotype has only a few counts. The gene calls are TRBV28 and TRBJ2-1; D is ambiguous. Looked up from germline, CDR1 is MDHEN and CDR2 is SYDVKM. The CDR3 extends over 12 amino acids. V dropped 3 bases and J dropped 15 bases, with 15 bases sitting between them. The CDR3 DNA sequence: TGTGCCAGCAGTTTCAGTTCCACGGTGGGGTTCTTC. The encoded protein is CASSFSSTVGFF.

This sequence joins TRBV10-3 and TRBJ2-3; 8 bases match TRBD1. Germline values: CDR1 ENHRY, CDR2 SYGVKD. V shed 3 bases and J 3 bases; nucleotides not matched to a gene: 2. The CDR3 covers 14 residues. CDR3 in DNA: TGTGCCATCAGTGACAGGGGGCATACAGATACGCAGTATTTT. Protein: CAISDRGHTDTQYF.

This clonotype has at least ten counts. The V call is TRBV7-2, the J call TRBJ2-3; TRBD2 matches at 13 bases. CDR1 and CDR2 from the germline V gene are SGHTA and FQGNSA. The V segment lost 4 bases and the J segment 0 bases; nucleotides outside the gene matches: 4. This CDR3 has 17 amino acids. CDR3 loop: CASSSRTSGRSTDTQYF. CDR3 nucleotide sequence: TGTGCCAGCAGCTCCAGGACTAGCGGGAGAAGCACAGATACGCAGTATTTT.

The chain carries TRBV5-4 and TRBJ1-2, with no clear D. Germline values: CDR1 SGHNT, CDR2 YYREEE (reference sequence). V was trimmed by 0 bases and J by 4 bases, leaving 7 bases between them. This CDR3 region has 13 residues. The DNA of the CDR3 is TGTGCCAGCAGCTTGGCGAAGACCTATGGCTACACCTTC. Its protein product is CASSLAKTYGYTF.

This CDR3 is CASSQIKVSGAVVTEAFF. DNA of the CDR3: TGTGCCAGCAGCCAAATAAAGGTTAGTGGAGCCGTCGTCACTGAAGCTTTCTTT. The chain links TRBV3-1 to TRBJ1-1, with D uncertain. From germline, CDR1 is LGHDT and CDR2 YNNKEL (reference sequence). The CDR3 contains 18 residues. Trimming stripped 2 bases from V and 4 bases from J, with 23 bases between.

The table lists this clonotype with a few counts. The V call is TRBV5-4, the J call TRBJ2-7; D is perhaps TRBD1 or TRBD2 (5 bases each). Germline CDR1 SGHNT, CDR2 YYREEE (reference sequence). Trimming removed 2 bases at V and 2 bases at J, with 11 bases between. The CDR3 has 14 residues. CDR3 DNA sequence: TGTGCCAGCAGCTTCGGGACGGACACCTACGAGCAGTACTTC. Translating it yields CASSFGTDTYEQYF.